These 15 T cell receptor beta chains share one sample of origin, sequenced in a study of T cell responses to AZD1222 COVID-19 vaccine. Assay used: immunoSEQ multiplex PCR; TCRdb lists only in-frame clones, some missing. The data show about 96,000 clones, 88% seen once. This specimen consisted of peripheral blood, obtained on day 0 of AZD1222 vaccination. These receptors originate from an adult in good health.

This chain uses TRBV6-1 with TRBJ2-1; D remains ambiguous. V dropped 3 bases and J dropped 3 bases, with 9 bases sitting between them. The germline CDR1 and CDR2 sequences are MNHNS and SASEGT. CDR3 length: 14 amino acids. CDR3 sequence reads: CASSDGLNYNEQFF. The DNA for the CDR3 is TGTGCCAGCAGTGACGGGCTCAACTACAATGAGCAGTTCTTC.

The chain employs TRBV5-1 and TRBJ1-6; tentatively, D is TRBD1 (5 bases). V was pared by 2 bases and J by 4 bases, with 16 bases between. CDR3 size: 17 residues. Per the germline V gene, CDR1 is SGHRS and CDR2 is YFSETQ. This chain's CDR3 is CASSFGQRGSYNSPLHF. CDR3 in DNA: TGCGCCAGCAGCTTTGGTCAGAGGGGTTCGTATAATTCACCCCTCCACTTT.

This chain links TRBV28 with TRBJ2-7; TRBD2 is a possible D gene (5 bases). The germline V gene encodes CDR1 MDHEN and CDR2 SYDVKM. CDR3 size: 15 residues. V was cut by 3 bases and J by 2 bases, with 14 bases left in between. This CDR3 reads CASSFPTGLTYEQYF. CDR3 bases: TGTGCCAGCAGTTTCCCGACGGGGTTGACCTACGAGCAGTACTTC.

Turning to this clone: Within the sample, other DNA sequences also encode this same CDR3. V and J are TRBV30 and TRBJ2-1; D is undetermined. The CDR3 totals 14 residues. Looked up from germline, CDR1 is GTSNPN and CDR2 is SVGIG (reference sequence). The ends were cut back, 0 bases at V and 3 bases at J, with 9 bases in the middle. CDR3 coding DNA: TGTGCCTGGAGTGTACTCGCGGACTACAATGAGCAGTTCTTC. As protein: CAWSVLADYNEQFF.

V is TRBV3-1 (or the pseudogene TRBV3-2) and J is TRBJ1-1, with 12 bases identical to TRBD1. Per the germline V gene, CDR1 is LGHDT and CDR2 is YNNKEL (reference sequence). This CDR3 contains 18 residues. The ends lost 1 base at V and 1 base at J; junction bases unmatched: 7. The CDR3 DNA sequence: TGTGCCAGCAGCCAAGGACCGGGACAGGGGGCTTGGAACACTGAAGCTTTCTTT. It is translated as CASSQGPGQGAWNTEAFF.

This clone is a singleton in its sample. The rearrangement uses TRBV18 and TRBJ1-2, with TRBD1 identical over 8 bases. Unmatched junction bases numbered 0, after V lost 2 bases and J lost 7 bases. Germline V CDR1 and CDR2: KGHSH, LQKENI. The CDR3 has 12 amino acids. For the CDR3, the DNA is TGTGCCAGCTCACCAGACAGGGGTGGCTACACCTTC. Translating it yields CASSPDRGGYTF.

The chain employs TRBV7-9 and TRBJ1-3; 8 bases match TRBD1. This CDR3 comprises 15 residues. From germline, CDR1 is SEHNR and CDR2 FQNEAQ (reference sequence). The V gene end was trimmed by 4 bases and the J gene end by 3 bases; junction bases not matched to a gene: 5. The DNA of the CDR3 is TGTGCCAGCAGCTCCTCGGACAGGGATGGAAACACCATATATTTT. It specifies CASSSSDRDGNTIYF.

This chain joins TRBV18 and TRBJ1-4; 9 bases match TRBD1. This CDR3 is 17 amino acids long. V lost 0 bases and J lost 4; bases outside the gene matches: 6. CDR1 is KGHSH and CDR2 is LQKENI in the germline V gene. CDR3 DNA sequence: TGTGCCAGCTCACCACCGACAGGGGGTTTAGATAATGAAAAACTGTTTTTT. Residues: CASSPPTGGLDNEKLFF.

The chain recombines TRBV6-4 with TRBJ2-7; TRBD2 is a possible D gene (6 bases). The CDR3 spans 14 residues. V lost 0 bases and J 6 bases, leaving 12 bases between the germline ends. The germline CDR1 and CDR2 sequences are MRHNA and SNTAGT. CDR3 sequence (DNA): TGTGCCAGCAGTGACTCAGGAGGGAAAGTCGAGCAGTACTTC. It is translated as CASSDSGGKVEQYF.

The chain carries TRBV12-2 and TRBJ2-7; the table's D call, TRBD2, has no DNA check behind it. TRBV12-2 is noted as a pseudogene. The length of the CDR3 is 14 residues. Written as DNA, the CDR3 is TGTGCAAGTCGCCCTCTCCCGGGGATCGACGAGCAGTACTTC. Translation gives CASRPLPGIDEQYF.

In DNA form, the CDR3 reads TGTGCCTGGAGTGTCAGGGGGAATCAGCCCCAGCATTTT. Its protein product is CAWSVRGNQPQHF. This rearrangement joins TRBV30 to TRBJ1-5, with 7 positions matching TRBD1. V shed 0 bases, J shed 4 bases, and the junction held 0 bases outside the gene matches. Germline V gene data show CDR1 as GTSNPN and CDR2 as SVGIG (reference sequence). This CDR3 is 13 amino acids long.

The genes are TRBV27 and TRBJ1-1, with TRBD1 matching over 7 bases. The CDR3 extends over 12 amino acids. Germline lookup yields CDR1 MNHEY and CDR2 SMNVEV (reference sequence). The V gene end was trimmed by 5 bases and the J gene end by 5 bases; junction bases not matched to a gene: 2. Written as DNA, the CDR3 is TGTGCCAGCAGTATGACAGGGACTGAAGCTTTCTTT. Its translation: CASSMTGTEAFF.

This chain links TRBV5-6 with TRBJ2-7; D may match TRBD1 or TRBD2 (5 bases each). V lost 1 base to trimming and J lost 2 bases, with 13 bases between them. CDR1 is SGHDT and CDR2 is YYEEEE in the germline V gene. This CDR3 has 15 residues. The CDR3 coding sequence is TGTGCCAGCAGCTTGTCTGGGACCCTAGCCTACGAGCAGTACTTC. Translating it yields CASSLSGTLAYEQYF.

The CDR3: CASSFTGQLNTEAFF. DNA for the CDR3: TGCGCCAGCAGCTTCACCGGACAGTTGAACACTGAAGCTTTCTTT. This chain uses TRBV5-1 with TRBJ1-1, with a possible D match to TRBD1 (6 bases). From germline, CDR1 is SGHRS and CDR2 YFSETQ. V gave up 2 bases and J gave up 0 bases, with 11 bases separating them. This CDR3 comprises 15 residues. Variable domain in full (rest from reference TRBV5-1 and TRBJ1-1): KAGVTQTPRYLIKTRGQQVTLSCSPISGHRSVSWYQQTPGQGLQFLFEYFSETQRNKGNFPGRFSGRQFSNSRSEMNVSTLELGDSALYLCASSFTGQLNTEAFFGQGTRLTVV.

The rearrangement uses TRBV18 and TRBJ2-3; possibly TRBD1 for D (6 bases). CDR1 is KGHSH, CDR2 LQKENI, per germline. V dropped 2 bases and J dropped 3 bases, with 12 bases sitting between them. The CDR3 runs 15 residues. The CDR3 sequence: CASSPGGGLTDTQYF. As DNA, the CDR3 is TGTGCCAGCTCACCAGGTGGGGGCCTGACAGATACGCAGTATTTT.